These 12 T cell receptor beta chains share one sample of origin, sequenced in a study of CD8 T cells in Susac syndrome. Random hexamers served to reverse transcribe about 0.5 to 1 ug RNA. TCRdb re-analysed the immunoSEQ multiplex PCR reads in MiXCR, keeping a single row per CDR3 protein. The profile shows 180,000 or so distinct CDR3 sequences, about 95% of them singletons. Sample: CD4+ T cells from PBMCs. The source is a human donor with multiple sclerosis.

The chain recombines TRBV6-5 with TRBJ1-1; D is possibly TRBD1 (5 bases). This CDR3 spans 13 amino acids. With 5 bases removed from V and 4 bases from J, the gap between germline ends came to 11 bases. Germline V gene lookup returns CDR1 MNHEY and CDR2 SVGAGI. DNA of the CDR3: TGTGCCAGCAGTACCCCGGGGACCACTGAAGCTTTCTTT. Translated, it gives CASSTPGTTEAFF.

V usage is TRBV18 and J usage is TRBJ2-1, with 8 bases aligning to TRBD2. This CDR3 is 14 amino acids long. The germline V gene has CDR1 KGHSH and CDR2 LQKENI. Trimming removed 3 bases from V and 8 bases from J; junction bases left unmatched: 6. In nucleotides, the CDR3 is TGTGCCAGCTCACCTCAGACTAGCGTCCATGAGCAGTTCTTC. It specifies CASSPQTSVHEQFF.

In its sample, this clonotype was seen once. This chain uses TRBV5-1 with TRBJ1-1, with 7 bases that match TRBD1. CDR3 length: 15 residues. The V segment lost 4 bases and the J segment 2 bases; nucleotides outside the gene matches: 8. CDR1 and CDR2 from the germline V gene are SGHRS and YFSETQ. As DNA, the CDR3 is TGCGCCAGCAGCGTTGGGACAGCACATAACACTGAAGCTTTCTTT. Amino acid sequence: CASSVGTAHNTEAFF.

The rearrangement joins TRBV30 to TRBJ1-5, with 9 nucleotides matching TRBD1. V was clipped by 1 base and J by 3 bases; unmatched bases: 4. CDR1 and CDR2 (germline): GTSNPN, SVGIG (reference sequence). The CDR3 extends over 15 amino acids. The CDR3 reads CAWSGGQGNNQPQHF. CDR3 nucleotides: TGTGCCTGGAGTGGCGGACAGGGGAACAATCAGCCCCAGCATTTT.

This clonotype was seen only once. The genes are TRBV2 and TRBJ2-4, with 11 bases that match TRBD2. The CDR3 extends over 14 amino acids. The ends lost 7 bases at V and 10 bases at J; junction bases unmatched: 9. CDR1 and CDR2 from the germline V gene are SNHLY and FYNNEI. CDR3 protein: CASKGGTSGLIQYF. For the CDR3, the DNA is TGTGCCAGCAAAGGGGGGACTAGCGGTCTTATTCAGTACTTC.

The J gene is TRBJ1-2, the V gene TRBV20-1, with D perhaps TRBD1 (6 bases). CDR1 and CDR2 (germline): DFQATT, SNEGSKA (reference sequence). The CDR3 covers 14 residues. Deletions cut 1 base from V and 2 bases from J, with 11 bases between. In DNA, the CDR3 is TGCAGTGCTAGAGGAGTAAGGGGGAACTATGGCTACACCTTC. Residues: CSARGVRGNYGYTF.

The chain employs TRBV12-3 or TRBV12-4 and TRBJ1-2; D is unclear. The CDR3 has 12 residues. With 3 bases removed from V and 5 bases from J, the gap between germline ends came to 7 bases. DNA of the CDR3: TGTGCCAGCAGTTTGCGGGGTTATGGCTACACCTTC. This gives the protein CASSLRGYGYTF.

The DNA for the CDR3 is TGCAGTGGGCGGAGCTCCTACGAGCAGTACTTC. It encodes CSGRSSYEQYF. V is TRBV20-1 and J is TRBJ2-7; unclear D gene. Germline V lookup: CDR1 DFQATT, CDR2 SNEGSKA (reference sequence). V dropped 7 bases and J dropped 0 bases, with 7 bases sitting between them. This CDR3 contains 11 residues.

The CDR3 DNA reads TGTGCCAGCAGCCCGTCTAGAAGGGCAAGGGGCTACACCTTC. This sequence encodes CASSPSRRARGYTF. V is TRBV3-1 and J is TRBJ1-2; D is uncertain. Trimming pared 4 bases from V and 8 bases from J, leaving 17 bases between. The CDR3 is made up of 14 amino acids. Germline CDR1 LGHDT, CDR2 YNNKEL (reference sequence).

CDR3 amino acids: CASSQEGILVRGYTF. The CDR3 DNA sequence: TGTGCCAGCAGCCAAGAAGGTATTCTAGTTCGGGGCTACACCTTC. This sequence joins TRBV3-1 and TRBJ1-2; D remains ambiguous. The germline V gene has CDR1 LGHDT and CDR2 YNNKEL (reference sequence). The CDR3 totals 15 residues. V was pared by 0 bases and J by 8 bases, with 16 bases between.

This sequence joins TRBV6-2 or TRBV6-3 and TRBJ2-3, with TRBD1 as a possible D gene (6 bases). This CDR3 comprises 17 residues. CDR1 and CDR2 from the germline V gene are MNHEY and SVGEGT. Trimming pared 0 bases from V and 6 bases from J, leaving 19 bases between. The CDR3 DNA is TGTGCCAGCAGTTACTCGAGTGCCGGACAGCTTATTGATACGCAGTATTTT. Its translation: CASSYSSAGQLIDTQYF.

The V and J genes are TRBV6-5 and TRBJ1-1; D perhaps matches TRBD1 (6 bases). V lost 0 bases and J 0 bases, leaving 11 bases between the germline ends. The germline V gene encodes CDR1 MNHEY and CDR2 SVGAGI. CDR3 length: 16 residues. CDR3 in DNA: TGTGCCAGCAGTTACTCACTAACAGGGCTGAACACTGAAGCTTTCTTT. The encoded protein is CASSYSLTGLNTEAFF.